This entry is about one TCR beta chain. Trimming removed 4 bases at V and 0 bases at J, with 11 bases between. CDR3 length: 16 residues. Germline assignment: CDR1 SGHRS and CDR2 YFSETQ. Profiled with immunoSEQ multiplex PCR; TCRdb holds only in-frame clones, not every one. The sample holds 200,000 to 300,000 clones, approximately 86% seen once. This entry comes from a study of blood T cell repertoires in COVID-19. Turning to the study itself: Donors in the United States, Italy and Spain gave samples during acute or convalescent COVID-19.

The rearrangement joins TRBV5-1 to TRBJ1-6, with D possibly matching TRBD1 (6 bases). Source material: peripheral blood. This receptor was identified in a man aged 25-45 years with active or convalescent COVID-19. The CDR3 coding sequence is TGCGCCAGCAGCCGGGACATAAACTCCTATAATTCACCCCTCCACTTT. Protein: CASSRDINSYNSPLHF.